This T cell receptor beta chain was documented in a study of T cells after yellow fever vaccination. Study-level background: Fractions containing few cells were prepared with SMART-Seq v4 Ultra Low Input.

Template switching by 5'RACE produced TCR cDNA, adding a universal primer site and UMIs. TCRdb recomputed calls from the 5' RACE reads with MiXCR, one row per CDR3 protein. This sample has about 500,000 distinct CDR3 sequences, with less than 20% found just once. Study results and caveats: Detected again after the booster were most primary-vaccination clones, at 95% to 98% CD4 and 88% CD8.

This clonotype appeared a few times. What it binds is unknown. Germline values: CDR1 MGHDK, CDR2 SYGVNS. The CDR3 covers 11 residues. V lost 9 bases, J lost 10 bases, and 14 bases lay in between. The receptor was derived from a man aged 18 to 29 who received the YFV17D yellow fever vaccine. The starting material was PBMCs, obtained less than 6 days after the first yellow fever vaccination. The V gene is TRBV25-1, the J gene TRBJ2-3; D possibly corresponds to TRBD2 (5 bases). The CDR3 sequence is CASRTQRAQYF. The CDR3 DNA is TGTGCCAGTAGGACTCAGAGGGCGCAGTATTTT.